This is a list of T cell receptor beta chains from one sample in a study of OX40 agonist ivuxolimab in advanced cancers. Produced via immunoSEQ multiplex PCR; TCRdb's table is partial and in-frame only. The sample carries some 75,000 clones, almost 85% recorded once. This material consisted of CD4+ or CD8+ T cells sorted from blood, taken in a trial of the OX40 agonist ivuxolimab. The source of these receptors is an adult with an advanced solid tumor such as melanoma, head and neck, liver or kidney cancer. Both conserved end residues are part of each CDR3. Fields, in order: V gene, clone size, D gene, J gene, CDR3 protein, CDR3 DNA. The D gene is left open where the match is weak. A clone size is listed for some rows: how often the clone was seen (once, few, many), or a class if it is expanded.

V gene: TRBV5-6
clone size: .
D gene: .
J gene: TRBJ2-1
CDR3 protein: CASSLDSLTGEQFF
CDR3 DNA: TGTGCCAGCAGCTTGGATTCTCTAACTGGTGAGCAGTTCTTC

V gene: TRBV4-2
clone size: .
D gene: .
J gene: TRBJ2-5
CDR3 protein: CASSQGRDKQETQYF
CDR3 DNA: TGTGCCAGCAGCCAAGGCCGGGACAAACAAGAGACCCAGTACTTC

V gene: TRBV7-8
clone size: once
D gene: .
J gene: TRBJ1-1
CDR3 protein: CASSLRERNSVNTEAFF
CDR3 DNA: TGTGCCAGCAGCTTAAGGGAGCGGAATTCGGTGAACACTGAAGCTTTCTTT

V gene: TRBV6-1
clone size: .
D gene: .
J gene: TRBJ2-3
CDR3 protein: CASSARGLGDTQYF
CDR3 DNA: TGTGCCAGCAGTGCTAGGGGCCTTGGAGATACGCAGTATTTT

V gene: TRBV7-2
clone size: .
D gene: TRBD1
J gene: TRBJ1-4
CDR3 protein: CASSTKTGPNEKLFF
CDR3 DNA: TGTGCCAGCAGCACTAAGACAGGGCCTAATGAAAAACTGTTTTTT

V gene: TRBV14
clone size: .
D gene: .
J gene: TRBJ2-5
CDR3 protein: CASSQEATRQGQETQYF
CDR3 DNA: TGTGCCAGCAGCCAAGAAGCCACTCGGCAGGGTCAAGAGACCCAGTACTTC

V gene: TRBV6-4
clone size: .
D gene: TRBD2
J gene: TRBJ2-2
CDR3 protein: CASSRVAGNTGELFF
CDR3 DNA: TGTGCCAGCTCGAGAGTAGCGGGAAACACCGGGGAGCTGTTTTTT

V gene: TRBV7-9
clone size: few
D gene: TRBD2
J gene: TRBJ2-2
CDR3 protein: CASSPASASGRAWTGELFF
CDR3 DNA: TGTGCCAGCAGCCCTGCCTCGGCTAGCGGGAGGGCTTGGACCGGGGAGCTGTTTTTT

V gene: TRBV19
clone size: .
D gene: TRBD2
J gene: TRBJ2-1
CDR3 protein: CASSIEGTSHREQFF
CDR3 DNA: TGTGCCAGTAGTATTGAAGGGACTAGCCATCGAGAGCAGTTCTTC

V gene: TRBV21-1
clone size: .
D gene: .
J gene: TRBJ1-1
CDR3 protein: CASSPGHNGDTEAFF
CDR3 DNA: TGTGCCAGCAGCCCGGGTCACAATGGGGACACTGAAGCTTTCTTT

V gene: TRBV4-2
clone size: .
D gene: TRBD2
J gene: TRBJ2-7
CDR3 protein: CASSPWTSGRAVDEQYF
CDR3 DNA: TGTGCCAGCAGCCCCTGGACTAGCGGGAGGGCCGTCGACGAGCAGTACTTC

V gene: TRBV18
clone size: .
D gene: .
J gene: TRBJ1-1
CDR3 protein: CASSPPYHGQEAFF
CDR3 DNA: TGTGCCAGCTCACCACCGTATCACGGACAGGAAGCTTTCTTT

V gene: TRBV10-3
clone size: once
D gene: .
J gene: TRBJ2-5
CDR3 protein: CAISEHRAGETQYF
CDR3 DNA: TGTGCCATCAGTGAGCATCGGGCCGGCGAGACCCAGTACTTC

V gene: TRBV19
clone size: .
D gene: .
J gene: TRBJ2-6
CDR3 protein: CASSGPQGAGANVLTF
CDR3 DNA: TGTGCCAGTAGTGGGCCACAGGGAGCTGGGGCCAACGTCCTGACTTTC

V gene: TRBV27
clone size: once
D gene: TRBD2
J gene: TRBJ2-7
CDR3 protein: CASSLRRLAGESQYF
CDR3 DNA: TGTGCCAGCAGTTTAAGGCGACTAGCGGGAGAGTCGCAGTACTTC

V gene: TRBV7-9
clone size: .
D gene: .
J gene: TRBJ1-2
CDR3 protein: CASSLGLQGDGYTF
CDR3 DNA: TGTGCCAGCAGCTTAGGCCTTCAGGGAGATGGCTACACCTTC

V gene: TRBV29-1
clone size: .
D gene: .
J gene: TRBJ1-4
CDR3 protein: CSVGEEKLFF
CDR3 DNA: TGCAGCGTTGGGGAAGAAAAACTGTTTTTT

V gene: TRBV7-2
clone size: few
D gene: .
J gene: TRBJ1-1
CDR3 protein: CASSLDISTEAFF
CDR3 DNA: TGTGCCAGCAGCTTAGATATCAGCACTGAAGCTTTCTTT

V gene: TRBV19
clone size: .
D gene: .
J gene: TRBJ2-3
CDR3 protein: CASSPPEEDTQYF
CDR3 DNA: TGTGCCAGTAGCCCACCCGAGGAAGATACGCAGTATTTT

V gene: TRBV28
clone size: .
D gene: .
J gene: TRBJ2-1
CDR3 protein: CASSTTGGGPEQFF
CDR3 DNA: TGTGCCAGCAGTACTACAGGGGGGGGGCCTGAGCAGTTCTTC

V gene: TRBV28
clone size: .
D gene: TRBD1
J gene: TRBJ2-2
CDR3 protein: CASSSRTGNNVGELFF
CDR3 DNA: TGTGCCAGCAGTTCACGGACAGGGAACAACGTCGGGGAGCTGTTTTTT

V gene: TRBV28
clone size: few
D gene: .
J gene: TRBJ1-2
CDR3 protein: CASTSMRYGYTF
CDR3 DNA: TGTGCCAGCACCTCCATGCGTTATGGCTACACCTTC

V gene: TRBV9
clone size: .
D gene: TRBD1
J gene: TRBJ1-3
CDR3 protein: CASSRDRASGNTIYF
CDR3 DNA: TGTGCCAGCAGCAGAGACAGGGCGTCTGGAAACACCATATATTTT

V gene: TRBV5-1
clone size: .
D gene: TRBD2
J gene: TRBJ2-3
CDR3 protein: CASSPQAGTTDTQYF
CDR3 DNA: TGCGCCAGCAGCCCCCAAGCGGGGACGACAGATACGCAGTATTTT

V gene: TRBV6-5
clone size: .
D gene: .
J gene: TRBJ2-7
CDR3 protein: CASSYSWGDSYEQYF
CDR3 DNA: TGTGCCAGCAGTTACTCCTGGGGGGACTCCTACGAGCAGTACTTC

V gene: TRBV6-5
clone size: few
D gene: .
J gene: TRBJ1-2
CDR3 protein: CAIGTRNYGYTF
CDR3 DNA: TGTGCCATAGGAACTCGAAACTATGGCTACACCTTC

V gene: TRBV5-1
clone size: .
D gene: .
J gene: TRBJ1-1
CDR3 protein: CASSRGLGTEAFF
CDR3 DNA: TGCGCCAGCAGCAGGGGTTTAGGGACTGAAGCTTTCTTT

V gene: TRBV7-2
clone size: once
D gene: .
J gene: TRBJ2-7
CDR3 protein: CASSIQPGPSYEQYF
CDR3 DNA: TGTGCCAGCAGCATCCAGCCGGGCCCCTCCTACGAGCAGTACTTC

V gene: TRBV29-1
clone size: .
D gene: .
J gene: TRBJ1-5
CDR3 protein: CSVRTGNQPQHF
CDR3 DNA: TGCAGCGTTAGGACCGGCAATCAGCCCCAGCATTTT

V gene: TRBV19
clone size: .
D gene: .
J gene: TRBJ2-1
CDR3 protein: CASSFQRSSYNEQFF
CDR3 DNA: TGTGCCAGTAGTTTCCAGCGGAGCTCCTACAATGAGCAGTTCTTC

V gene: TRBV18
clone size: .
D gene: .
J gene: TRBJ2-1
CDR3 protein: CASSPQGGNNEQFF
CDR3 DNA: TGTGCCAGCTCACCGCAGGGGGGCAACAATGAGCAGTTCTTC